This TCR beta chain was found in a study of T cells in Graves' hyperthyroidism and ophthalmopathy. Amplified TCR beta CDR3 regions derived from RNA transcripts. TCR CDR3 underwent first-round RT-PCR with the HTBI primer set. TCRdb re-analysed the multiplex PCR reads in MiXCR, keeping a single row per CDR3 protein. This sample has approximately 740,000 distinct CDR3 sequences, with around 13% found just once. Sequencing was carried out using blood. This sequence was found in a young woman with Graves' hyperthyroidism.

The CDR3 sequence is CAWSSSRTSGRGETQYF. The CDR3 DNA follows: TGTGCCTGGAGCTCATCACGGACTAGCGGGAGAGGGGAGACCCAGTACTTC. The chain carries TRBV30 and TRBJ2-5; the match to TRBD2 covers 13 bases. CDR3 length equals 17 residues. Trimming cost V 3 bases and J 5 bases; bases outside gene matches: 12. Germline values: CDR1 GTSNPN, CDR2 SVGIG (reference sequence). The variable domain in full, with the rest retrieved from reference TRBV30 and TRBJ2-5, is SQTIHQWPATLVQPVGSPLSLECTVEGTSNPNLYWYRQAAGRGLQLLFYSVGIGQISSEVPQNLSASRPQDRQFILSSKKLLLSDSGFYLCAWSSSRTSGRGETQYFGPGTRLLVL.